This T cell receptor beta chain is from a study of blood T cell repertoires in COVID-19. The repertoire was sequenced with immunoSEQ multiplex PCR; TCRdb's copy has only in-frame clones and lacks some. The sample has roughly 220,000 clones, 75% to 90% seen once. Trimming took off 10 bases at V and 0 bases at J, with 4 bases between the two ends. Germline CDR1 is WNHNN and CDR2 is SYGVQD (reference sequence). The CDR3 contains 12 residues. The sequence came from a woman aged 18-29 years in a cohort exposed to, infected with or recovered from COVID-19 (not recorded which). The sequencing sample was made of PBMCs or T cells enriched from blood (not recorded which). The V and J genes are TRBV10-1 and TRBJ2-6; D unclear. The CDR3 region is CATSSGANVLTF. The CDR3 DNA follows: TGCGCCACCTCCTCTGGGGCCAACGTCCTGACTTTC.